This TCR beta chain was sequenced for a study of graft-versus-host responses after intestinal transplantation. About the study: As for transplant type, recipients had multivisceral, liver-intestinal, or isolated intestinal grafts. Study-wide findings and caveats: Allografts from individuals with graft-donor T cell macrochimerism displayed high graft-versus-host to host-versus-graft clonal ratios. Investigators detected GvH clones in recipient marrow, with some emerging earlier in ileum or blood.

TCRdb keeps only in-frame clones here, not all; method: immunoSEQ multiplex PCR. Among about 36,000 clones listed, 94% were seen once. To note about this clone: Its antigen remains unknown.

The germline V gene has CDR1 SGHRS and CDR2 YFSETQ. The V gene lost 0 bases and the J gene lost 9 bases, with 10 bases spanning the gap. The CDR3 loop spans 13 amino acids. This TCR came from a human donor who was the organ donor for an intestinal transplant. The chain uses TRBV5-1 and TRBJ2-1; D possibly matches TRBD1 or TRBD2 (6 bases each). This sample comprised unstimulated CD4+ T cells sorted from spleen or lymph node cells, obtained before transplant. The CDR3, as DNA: TGCGCCAGCAGCTTGGATGGGGGGCCTGAGCAGTTCTTC. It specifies CASSLDGGPEQFF.